This T cell receptor (beta chain) was profiled in a study of control samples from healthy donors and cancer patients. TCRdb keeps only in-frame clones here, not all; method: immunoSEQ multiplex PCR. The sample has 29,000 or so clones, roughly nine tenths seen once; the top ten hold less than 5%. Germline V lookup: CDR1 ENHRY, CDR2 SYGVKD. Unmatched junction bases numbered 7, after V lost 6 bases and J lost 4 bases. This CDR3 region has 15 residues. This receptor was taken from a female donor with melanoma. The chain links TRBV10-3 to TRBJ1-3; 9 bases map to TRBD1. Specimen: formalin-fixed, paraffin-embedded tissue. This CDR3 is CAIRRTGVGGNTIYF. The CDR3 DNA follows: TGTGCCATCAGACGGACAGGGGTCGGGGGAAACACCATATATTTT.